Listed here are 3 T cell receptor beta chains from one sample, sequenced in a study of Ad26.COV2.S vaccination and SARS-CoV-2 variants. This sample's treatment: about 20 received Ad26.COV2.S at low or high dose, single or two shots; about 5 received placebo; per-sample allocation not given. After the first vaccine or placebo injection, samples were drawn on day 63. Measured with immunoSEQ multiplex PCR; TCRdb has only the in-frame clones, and not every one. In the table there are 200,000 to 250,000 clones, around 87% of which are singletons. The sequencing used peripheral blood, collected in a trial of Ad26.COV2.S vaccine versus placebo. Every receptor here comes from a person aged 18 to 59 who received the Ad26.COV2.S COVID-19 vaccine or a placebo.

This clone was seen just once. The gene calls are TRBV5-6 and TRBJ2-7, with TRBD1 as a possible D gene (6 bases). Trimming pared 0 bases from V and 2 bases from J, leaving 15 bases between. Germline V lookup: CDR1 SGHDT, CDR2 YYEEEE. The CDR3 is 16 amino acids. CDR3 bases: TGTGCCAGCAGCTTGGTATCCGGCAGGGGAGCCTACGAGCAGTACTTC. Protein: CASSLVSGRGAYEQYF.

CDR3 DNA: TGTGCCAGCAGCTTGGTTGACAGCTTAGCCGGGGAGCTGTTTTTT. This gives the protein CASSLVDSLAGELFF. The chain links TRBV5-5 to TRBJ2-2, with D tentatively TRBD1 (5 bases). CDR1 SGHKS and CDR2 YYEKEE come from the germline V gene (reference sequence). The CDR3 covers 15 residues. Trimming took off 0 bases at V and 6 bases at J, with 12 bases between the two ends.

This clone appeared many times. V is TRBV19 and J is TRBJ2-7, with 14 bases fitting TRBD2. Germline assignment: CDR1 LNHDA and CDR2 SQIVND (reference sequence). J was trimmed by 0 bases and V by 0 bases; bases with no gene match: 7. The CDR3 spans 19 residues. This CDR3 reads CASSIDSGTSGGPSYEQYF. The CDR3 region has the DNA TGTGCCAGTAGTATAGATTCGGGGACTAGCGGGGGCCCCTCCTACGAGCAGTACTTC.